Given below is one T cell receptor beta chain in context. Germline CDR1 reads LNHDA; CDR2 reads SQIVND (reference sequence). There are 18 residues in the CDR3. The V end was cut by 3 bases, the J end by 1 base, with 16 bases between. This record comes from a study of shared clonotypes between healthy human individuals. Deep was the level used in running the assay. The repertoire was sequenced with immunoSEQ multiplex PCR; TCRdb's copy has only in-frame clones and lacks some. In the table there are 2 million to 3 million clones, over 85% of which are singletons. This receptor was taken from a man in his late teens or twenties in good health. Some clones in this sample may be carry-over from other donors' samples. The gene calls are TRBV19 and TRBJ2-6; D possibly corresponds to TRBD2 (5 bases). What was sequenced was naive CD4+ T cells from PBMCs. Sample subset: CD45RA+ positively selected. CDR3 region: CASSIGRPRGSGANVLTF. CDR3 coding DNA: TGTGCCAGTAGTATTGGGCGGCCCCGGGGATCTGGGGCCAACGTCCTGACTTTC. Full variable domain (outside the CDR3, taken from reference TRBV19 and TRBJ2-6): DGGITQSPKYLFRKEGQNVTLSCEQNLNHDAMYWYRQDPGQGLRLIYYSQIVNDFQKGDIAEGYSVSREKKESFPLTVTSAQKNPTAFYLCASSIGRPRGSGANVLTFGAGSRLTVL.